This T cell receptor beta chain was retrieved from a study of blood T cell repertoires in COVID-19. Germline assignment: CDR1 SQVTM and CDR2 ANQGSEA. The CDR3 loop spans 12 amino acids. Trimming at V came to 5 bases and at J to 8 bases, leaving 8 bases not matched to a gene. In the original processing: Using reference gene primer amplification, nucleated cell counts were estimated. Produced via immunoSEQ multiplex PCR; TCRdb's table is partial and in-frame only. V and J calls and clone size come straight from that table; D and trimming were deduced from the DNA. The sample consists of some 290,000 clones, around 81% of them appearing once.

This receptor was identified in a woman aged 60-75 years with active or convalescent COVID-19. V gene TRBV29-1 combines with J gene TRBJ1-2; 7 nucleotides line up with TRBD1. The sequencing sample was made of peripheral blood. DNA for the CDR3: TGCAGCGTTTTACAGGGGAACGGAGGCTACACCTTC. As protein: CSVLQGNGGYTF. The whole variable domain, filled in from reference TRBV29-1 and TRBJ1-2, reads SAVISQKPSRDICQRGTSLTIQCQVDSQVTMMFWYRQQPGQSLTLIATANQGSEATYESGFVIDKFPISRPNLTFSTLTVSNMSPEDSSIYLCSVLQGNGGYTFGSGTRLTVV.